This note documents a single T cell receptor beta chain sequence. Its matching antigen is unknown. Method: immunoSEQ multiplex PCR; TCRdb's copy keeps in-frame clones and lacks some. Among 70,000 to 100,000 clones listed, about 85% were seen once. These data are taken from a study of OX40 agonist ivuxolimab in advanced cancers. Study summary: All patients had ivuxolimab intravenously every 2 weeks at 0.01 to 10 mg/kg. Study-level findings and limits: CD4+ T cells averaged fewer expanded clones than CD8+ T cells. The antigen specificity of the peripheral T cells (those that were expanded) was not determined.

Autoimmune disease history or systemic immunosuppression excluded patients. The CDR3 sequence is 15 residues long. Trimming removed 7 bases from V and 7 bases from J, with 17 bases in between. Germline CDR1 and CDR2: MNHEY and SMNVEV (reference sequence). The chain uses TRBV27 and TRBJ1-6; possibly TRBD1 for D (5 bases). The source is an adult with an advanced solid tumor such as melanoma, head and neck, liver or kidney cancer. Sequenced here: CD4+ or CD8+ T cells sorted from blood, sampled in a trial of the OX40 agonist ivuxolimab. In nucleotides, the CDR3 is TGTGCCAGCACCCTCGGGACCCTCAAAAATTCACCCCTCCACTTT. Its protein product is CASTLGTLKNSPLHF.